This entry features one TCR beta chain sequence. What it recognizes is unknown. Purities in excess of 95% were seen in all sorted populations. These data belong to a study of beta chain features in type 1 diabetes. Per germline, CDR1 MNHEY and CDR2 SMNVEV (reference sequence). This CDR3 region has 15 residues. Trimming pared 6 bases from V and 4 bases from J, leaving 15 bases between. The investigators reverse transcribed all of the isolated RNA, so they sequenced expressed TCRB transcripts. Measured with immunoSEQ multiplex PCR; TCRdb has only the in-frame clones, and not every one. The data contain hundreds of thousands of clones, about a tenth of them seen just once; the ten biggest clones take up about 1%. Study-wide results and caveats: Moderately but significantly shorter TCRB CDR3s were found in Type 1 diabetes patients in all four CD4+ subsets.

J is TRBJ1-4 and V is TRBV27, with D perhaps matching TRBD1 (5 bases). The receptor's source is a young man with type 1 diabetes. The sequenced sample consisted of central memory CD4+ T cells from blood. The CDR3, as DNA: TGTGCCAGCAGCTCTCTAGGGGCAGGTAATGAAAAACTGTTTTTT. This translates into CASSSLGAGNEKLFF.